This T cell receptor beta chain appears in the sequencing data of a study of early T cells in non-severe SARS-CoV-2 infection. The wider study: With bulk RNA from unsorted whole blood as input, sequencing yielded unpaired chains.

Trimming pared 0 bases from V and 6 bases from J, leaving 3 bases between. Per the germline V gene, CDR1 is SGHDT and CDR2 is YYEEEE. This CDR3 region has 11 residues. This clonotype occurred a few times. TCRdb reanalysed the 5' RACE reads using MiXCR and keeps one entry per CDR3 protein. Of tens of thousands of distinct CDR3 sequences listed, less than 20% are singletons. The TCR comes from an adult who was a healthcare worker with PCR-confirmed SARS-CoV-2 infection or an uninfected control (not recorded which). The material sequenced was whole blood, taken at baseline. The chain combines TRBV5-6 with TRBJ1-1; D gene ambiguous. The CDR3 here is CASSLAAEAFF. DNA for the CDR3: TGTGCCAGCAGCTTGGCAGCTGAAGCTTTCTTT.